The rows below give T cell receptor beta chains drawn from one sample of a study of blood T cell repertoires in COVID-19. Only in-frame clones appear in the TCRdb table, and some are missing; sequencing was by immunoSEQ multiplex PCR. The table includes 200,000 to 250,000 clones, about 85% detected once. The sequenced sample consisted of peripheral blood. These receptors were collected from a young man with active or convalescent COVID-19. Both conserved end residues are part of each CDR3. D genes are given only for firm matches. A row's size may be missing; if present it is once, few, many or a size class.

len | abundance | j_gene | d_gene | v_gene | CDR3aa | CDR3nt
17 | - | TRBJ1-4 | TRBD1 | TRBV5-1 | CASSLVGQGILNEKLFF | TGCGCCAGCAGCTTGGTCGGACAGGGAATCCTTAATGAAAAACTGTTTTTT
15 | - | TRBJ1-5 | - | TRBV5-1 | CASSLNSPSNQPQHF | TGCGCCAGCAGCTTGAACAGCCCTAGCAATCAGCCCCAGCATTTT
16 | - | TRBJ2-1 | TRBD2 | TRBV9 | CASSAEFSGGNNEQFF | TGTGCCAGCAGCGCGGAGTTTAGCGGGGGGAACAATGAGCAGTTCTTC
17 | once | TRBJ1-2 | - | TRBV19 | CASSNRRGPDTNYGYTF | TGTGCCAGTAGTAACCGAAGAGGGCCAGATACTAACTATGGCTACACCTTC
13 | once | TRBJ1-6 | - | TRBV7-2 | CASSKHENSPLHF | TGTGCCAGCAGCAAACACGAAAATTCACCCCTCCACTTT
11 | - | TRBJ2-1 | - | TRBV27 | CASSQGAEQFF | TGTGCCAGCAGTCAAGGGGCCGAGCAGTTCTTC
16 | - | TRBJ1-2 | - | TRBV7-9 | CASSLVGEAAYRGYTF | TGTGCCAGCAGCTTAGTTGGTGAGGCCGCCTACCGTGGCTACACCTTC
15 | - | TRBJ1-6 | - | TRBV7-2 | CASSPQGGHDSPLHF | TGTGCCAGCAGCCCTCAAGGGGGACACGATTCACCCCTCCACTTT
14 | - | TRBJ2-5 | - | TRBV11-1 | CASSVYRGQETQYF | TGTGCCAGCAGCGTTTACCGGGGCCAAGAGACCCAGTACTTC
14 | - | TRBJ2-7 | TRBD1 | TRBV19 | CASTPGTGFHEQYF | TGTGCCAGTACCCCCGGGACAGGCTTCCACGAGCAGTACTTC
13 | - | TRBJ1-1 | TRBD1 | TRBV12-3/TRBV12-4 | CASSRDRNTEAFF | TGTGCCAGCAGTCGGGACAGGAACACTGAAGCTTTCTTT
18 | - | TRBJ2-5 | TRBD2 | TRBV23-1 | CASILSASGRECGKTQYF | TGCGCCAGCATATTATCGGCTAGCGGGAGGGAATGTGGTAAGACCCAGTACTTC
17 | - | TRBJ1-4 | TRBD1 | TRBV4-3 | CASSQGPQGANNEKLFF | TGCGCCAGCAGCCAAGGCCCACAGGGGGCTAATAATGAAAAACTGTTTTTT
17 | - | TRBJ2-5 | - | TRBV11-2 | CASSRGLKSGSGETQYF | TGTGCCAGCAGCCGCGGCCTAAAGTCAGGGAGCGGGGAGACCCAGTACTTC
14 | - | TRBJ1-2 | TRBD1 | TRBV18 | CASSPSTGYHGYTF | TGTGCCAGCTCACCTTCGACAGGGTATCATGGCTACACCTTC
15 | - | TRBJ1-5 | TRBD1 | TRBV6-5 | CASSRGDRGNQPQHF | TGTGCCAGCAGCCGCGGGGACAGGGGGAATCAGCCCCAGCATTTT
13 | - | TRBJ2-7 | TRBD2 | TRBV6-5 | CASSPGLAIEQYF | TGTGCCAGCAGTCCGGGACTAGCGATCGAGCAGTACTTC
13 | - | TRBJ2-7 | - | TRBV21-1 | CASSRGSFYEQYF | TGTGCCAGCAGCCGGGGGTCTTTTTACGAGCAGTACTTC
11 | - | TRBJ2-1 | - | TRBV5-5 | CASSLPGTLFF | TGTGCCAGCAGCTTGCCCGGGACTTTGTTCTTC
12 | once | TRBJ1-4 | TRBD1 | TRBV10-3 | CAIGQGGEKLFF | TGTGCCATAGGACAGGGCGGGGAAAAACTGTTTTTT